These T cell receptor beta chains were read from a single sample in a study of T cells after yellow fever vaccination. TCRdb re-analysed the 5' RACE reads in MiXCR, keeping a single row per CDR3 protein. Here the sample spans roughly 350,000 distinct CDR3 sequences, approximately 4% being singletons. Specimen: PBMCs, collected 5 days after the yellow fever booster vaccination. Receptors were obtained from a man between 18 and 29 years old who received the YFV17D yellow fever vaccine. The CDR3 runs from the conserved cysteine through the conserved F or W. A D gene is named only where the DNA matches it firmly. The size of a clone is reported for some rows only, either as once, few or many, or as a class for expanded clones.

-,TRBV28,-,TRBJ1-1,TGTGCCAGCAGTTTATTTAAAATGAACACTGAAGCTTTCTTT,CASSLFKMNTEAFF
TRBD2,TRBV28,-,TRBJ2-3,TGTGCCAGCAGCCCGGGGGGTGACACAGATACGCAGTATTTT,CASSPGGDTDTQYF
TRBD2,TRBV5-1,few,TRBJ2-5,TGCGCCAGCAGCCCACCGGGGGGGGCTGGGACCCAGTACTTC,CASSPPGGAGTQYF
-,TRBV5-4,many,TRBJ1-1,TGTGCCAGCAGCGACAAGGGGAGGTTGGGCACTGAAGCTTTCTTT,CASSDKGRLGTEAFF
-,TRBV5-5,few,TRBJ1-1,TGTGCCAGCAGCCAAAACGACAGAGTTGAAGCTTTCTTT,CASSQNDRVEAFF
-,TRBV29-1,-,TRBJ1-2,TGCAGCGTCGATACAGGGTCCTATAACTATGGCTACACCTTC,CSVDTGSYNYGYTF
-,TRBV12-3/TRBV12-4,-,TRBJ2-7,TGTGCCAGCAGTTGGCAGGGTACCCTCTACGAGCAGTACTTC,CASSWQGTLYEQYF
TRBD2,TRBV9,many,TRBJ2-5,TGTGCCAGCAGCGTCCGGGGGGAAGAGACCCAGTACTTC,CASSVRGEETQYF
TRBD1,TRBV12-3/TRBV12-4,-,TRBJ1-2,TGTGCCAGCACCCCGGACAGGGGTGTGAGGGGCTACACCTTC,CASTPDRGVRGYTF
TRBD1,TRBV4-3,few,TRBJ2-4,TGCGCCAGCAGCCAATTCCGGGACAGCAGAAACATTCAGTACTTC,CASSQFRDSRNIQYF